The clone carrying this T cell receptor (beta chain) was observed at least ten times. Its antigen is not identified. This sample is part of a study of prognosis after radiotherapy for stage I lung cancer. Background on the study: Patients numbered about a dozen men and over five women, aged about 53 to 85 with a median of 74.5 years.

CDR3 of TCR beta was amplified from genomic DNA via a two-round multiplex PCR. TRBV and TRBJ genes each had their own specific primers in first-round PCR. With universal primers, the second PCR round was performed. TCRdb redid the calling of the multiplex PCR reads with MiXCR, one entry per CDR3 protein. Seen here are fewer than 40,000 distinct CDR3 sequences, around 30% observed once, and the top ten hold about 33%. Per germline, CDR1 SGHAT and CDR2 FQNNGV. Between the trimmed V and J ends, which lost 1 base and 0 bases, there was a span of 10 bases. CDR3 length: 15 residues. Study-wide results and limits: It is unknown whether the expanded TCR clones recognize the tumor. Reportedly, patients with and without metastases differed in TRBV and TRBJ gene usage.

The chain uses TRBV11-2 and TRBJ2-7; the D gene is possibly TRBD1 (5 bases). The starting material was PBMCs, obtained before or after stereotactic body radiation therapy (not recorded which). This receptor was taken from a donor aged 50 or older with non-small cell lung cancer. The CDR3: CASSLGTGGSYEQYF. DNA of the CDR3: TGTGCCAGCAGCTTAGGAACAGGCGGCTCCTACGAGCAGTACTTC. Filled out from reference TRBV11-2 and TRBJ2-7, the complete variable domain reads EAGVAQSPRYKIIEKRQSVAFWCNPISGHATLYWYQQILGQGPKLLIQFQNNGVVDDSQLPKDRFSAERLKGVDSTLKIQPAKLEDSAVYLCASSLGTGGSYEQYFGPGTRLTVT.